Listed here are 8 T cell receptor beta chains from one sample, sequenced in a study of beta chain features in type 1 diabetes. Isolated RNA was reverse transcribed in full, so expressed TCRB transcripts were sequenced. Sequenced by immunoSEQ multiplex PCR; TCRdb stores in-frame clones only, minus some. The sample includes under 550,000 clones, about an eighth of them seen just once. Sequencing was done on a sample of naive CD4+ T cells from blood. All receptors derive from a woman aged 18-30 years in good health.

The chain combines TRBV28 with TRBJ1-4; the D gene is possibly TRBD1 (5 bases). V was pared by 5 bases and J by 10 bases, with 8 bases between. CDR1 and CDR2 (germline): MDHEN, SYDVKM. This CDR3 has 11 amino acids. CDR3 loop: CASSGGRKLFF. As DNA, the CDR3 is TGTGCCAGCAGTGGGGGTCGAAAACTGTTTTTT.

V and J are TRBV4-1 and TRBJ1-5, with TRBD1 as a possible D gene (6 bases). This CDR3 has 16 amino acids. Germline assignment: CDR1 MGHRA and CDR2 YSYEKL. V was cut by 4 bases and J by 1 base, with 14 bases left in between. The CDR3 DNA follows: TGCGCCAGCAGCCCATTACAGGGCGAAAGCAATCAGCCCCAGCATTTT. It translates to CASSPLQGESNQPQHF.

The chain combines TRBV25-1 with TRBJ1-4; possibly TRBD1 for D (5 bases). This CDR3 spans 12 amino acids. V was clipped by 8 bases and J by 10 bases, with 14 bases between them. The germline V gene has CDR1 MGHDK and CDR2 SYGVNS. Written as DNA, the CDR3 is TGTGCCAGCGGGGTCGGGAGGGGAAAACTGTTTTTT. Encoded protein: CASGVGRGKLFF. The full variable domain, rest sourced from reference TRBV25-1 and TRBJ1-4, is EADIYQTPRYLVIGTGKKITLECSQTMGHDKMYWYQQDPGMELHLIHYSYGVNSTEKGDLSSESTVSRIRTEHFPLTLESARPSHTSQYLCASGVGRGKLFFGSGTQLSVL.

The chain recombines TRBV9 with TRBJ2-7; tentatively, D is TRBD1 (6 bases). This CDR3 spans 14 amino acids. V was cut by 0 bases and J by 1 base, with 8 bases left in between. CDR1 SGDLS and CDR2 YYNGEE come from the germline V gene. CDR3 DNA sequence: TGTGCCAGCAGCGTAGCTCAGGGGTCCTACGAGCAGTACTTC. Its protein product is CASSVAQGSYEQYF.

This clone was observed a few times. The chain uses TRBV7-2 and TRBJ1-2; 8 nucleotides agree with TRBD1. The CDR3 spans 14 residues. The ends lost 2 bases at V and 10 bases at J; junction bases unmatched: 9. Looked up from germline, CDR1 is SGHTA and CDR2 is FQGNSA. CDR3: CASSLTSGTGDYTF. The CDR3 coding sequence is TGTGCCAGCAGCTTAACGTCGGGGACAGGCGACTACACCTTC.

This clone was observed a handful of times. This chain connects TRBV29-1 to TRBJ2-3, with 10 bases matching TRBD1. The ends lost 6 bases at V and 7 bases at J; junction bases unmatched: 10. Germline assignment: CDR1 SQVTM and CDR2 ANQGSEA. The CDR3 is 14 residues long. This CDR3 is CSVHPGTGDNTQYF. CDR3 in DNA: TGCAGCGTCCACCCCGGGACAGGGGATAATACGCAGTATTTT.

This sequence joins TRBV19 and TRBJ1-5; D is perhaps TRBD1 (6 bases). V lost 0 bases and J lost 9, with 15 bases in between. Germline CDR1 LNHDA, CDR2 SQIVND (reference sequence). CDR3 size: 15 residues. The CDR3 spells CASSIDLGASVPQHF. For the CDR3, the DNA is TGTGCCAGTAGTATAGATCTGGGGGCCTCGGTGCCCCAGCATTTT.

CDR3 residues: CASSQDWAGDTQYF. CDR3 sequence (DNA): TGCGCCAGCAGCCAAGATTGGGCAGGAGATACGCAGTATTTT. V gene TRBV4-3 combines with J gene TRBJ2-3; D gene unclear. CDR1 is LGHNA and CDR2 is YSLEER in the germline V gene. Trimming left V 0 bases short and J 5 bases short, with 9 bases between. This CDR3 comprises 14 residues.